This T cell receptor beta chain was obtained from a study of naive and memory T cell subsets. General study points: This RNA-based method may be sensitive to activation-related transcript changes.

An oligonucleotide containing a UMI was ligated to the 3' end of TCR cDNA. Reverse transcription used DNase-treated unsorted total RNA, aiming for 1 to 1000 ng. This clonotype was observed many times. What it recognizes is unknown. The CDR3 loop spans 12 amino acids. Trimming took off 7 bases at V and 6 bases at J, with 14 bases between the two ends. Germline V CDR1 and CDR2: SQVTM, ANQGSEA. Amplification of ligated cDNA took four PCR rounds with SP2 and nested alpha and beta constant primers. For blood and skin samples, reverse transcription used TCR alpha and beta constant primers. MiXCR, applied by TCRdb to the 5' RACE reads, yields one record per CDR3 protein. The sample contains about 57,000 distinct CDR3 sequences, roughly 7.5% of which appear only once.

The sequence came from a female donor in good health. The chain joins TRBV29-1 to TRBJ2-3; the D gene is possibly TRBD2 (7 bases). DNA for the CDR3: TGCAGCGGGGGGGGGGCCCGTGATACGCAGTATTTT. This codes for CSGGGARDTQYF.